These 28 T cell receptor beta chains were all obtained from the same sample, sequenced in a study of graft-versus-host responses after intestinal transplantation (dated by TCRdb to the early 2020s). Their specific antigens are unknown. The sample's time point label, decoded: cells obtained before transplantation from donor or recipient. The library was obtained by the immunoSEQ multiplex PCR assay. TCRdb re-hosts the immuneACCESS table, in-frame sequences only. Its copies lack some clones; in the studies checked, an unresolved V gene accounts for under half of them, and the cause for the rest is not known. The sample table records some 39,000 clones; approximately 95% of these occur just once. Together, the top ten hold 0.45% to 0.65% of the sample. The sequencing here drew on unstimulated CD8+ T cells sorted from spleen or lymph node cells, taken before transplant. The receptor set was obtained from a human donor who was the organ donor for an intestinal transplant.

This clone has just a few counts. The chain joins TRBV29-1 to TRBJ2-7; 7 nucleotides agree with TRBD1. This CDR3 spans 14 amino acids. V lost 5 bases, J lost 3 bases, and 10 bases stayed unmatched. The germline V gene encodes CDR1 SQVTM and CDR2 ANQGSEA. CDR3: CSVLRQGAGYEQYF. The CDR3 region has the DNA TGCAGCGTTTTAAGACAGGGAGCAGGCTACGAGCAGTACTTC.

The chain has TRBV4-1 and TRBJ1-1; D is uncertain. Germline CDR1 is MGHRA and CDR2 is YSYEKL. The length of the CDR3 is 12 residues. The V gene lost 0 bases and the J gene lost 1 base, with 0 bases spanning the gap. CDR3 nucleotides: TGCGCCAGCAGCCAAGAGAACACTGAAGCTTTCTTT. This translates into CASSQENTEAFF.

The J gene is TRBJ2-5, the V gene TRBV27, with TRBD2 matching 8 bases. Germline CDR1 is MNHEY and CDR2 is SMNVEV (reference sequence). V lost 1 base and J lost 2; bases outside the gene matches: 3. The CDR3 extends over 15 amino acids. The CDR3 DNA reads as TGTGCCAGCAGTTTATTCACGGGGGGGCAAGAGACCCAGTACTTC. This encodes CASSLFTGGQETQYF.

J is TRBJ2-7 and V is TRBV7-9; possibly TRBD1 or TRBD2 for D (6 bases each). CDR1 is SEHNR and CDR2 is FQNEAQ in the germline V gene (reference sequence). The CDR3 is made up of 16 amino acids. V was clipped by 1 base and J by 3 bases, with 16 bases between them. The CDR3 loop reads CASSLVGGTWLYEQYF. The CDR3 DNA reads TGTGCCAGCAGCTTAGTAGGCGGGACATGGCTCTACGAGCAGTACTTC.

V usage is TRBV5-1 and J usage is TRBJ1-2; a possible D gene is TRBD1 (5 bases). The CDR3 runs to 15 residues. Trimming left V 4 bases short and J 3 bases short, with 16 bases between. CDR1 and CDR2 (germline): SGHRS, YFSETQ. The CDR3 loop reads CASSPTGGVDYGYTF. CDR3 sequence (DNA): TGCGCCAGCAGCCCCACCGGGGGGGTAGACTATGGCTACACCTTC.

The CDR3 loop reads CASSRPTGNTEAFF. DNA of the CDR3: TGTGCCAGCAGCCGCCCCACTGGGAACACTGAAGCTTTCTTT. J is TRBJ1-1 and V is TRBV7-6; D is unresolved. The CDR3 loop spans 14 amino acids. V gave up 5 bases and J gave up 1 base, with 11 bases separating them. The germline CDR1 and CDR2 sequences are SGHVS and FNYEAQ. The full variable domain, in which reference TRBV7-6 and TRBJ1-1 provide the parts outside the CDR3, is GAGVSQSPRYKVTKRGQDVALRCDPISGHVSLYWYRQALGQGPEFLTYFNYEAQQDKSGLPNDRFSAERPEGSISTLTIQRTEQRDSAMYRCASSRPTGNTEAFFGQGTRLTVV.

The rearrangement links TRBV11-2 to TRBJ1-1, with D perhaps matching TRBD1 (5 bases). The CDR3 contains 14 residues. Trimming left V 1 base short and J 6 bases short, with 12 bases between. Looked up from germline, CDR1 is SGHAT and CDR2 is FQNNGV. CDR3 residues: CASSLVAGLAEAFF. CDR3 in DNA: TGTGCCAGCAGCTTAGTTGCAGGGCTCGCTGAAGCTTTCTTT.

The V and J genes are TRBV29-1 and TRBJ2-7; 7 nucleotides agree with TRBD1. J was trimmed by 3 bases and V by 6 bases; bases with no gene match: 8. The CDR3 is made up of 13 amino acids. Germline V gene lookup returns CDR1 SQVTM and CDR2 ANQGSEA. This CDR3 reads CSVTGTVNYEQYF. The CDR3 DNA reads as TGCAGCGTGACCGGGACAGTCAACTACGAGCAGTACTTC.

CDR3 nucleotide sequence: TGCGCCAGCAGCCAAGTGGCGGGGGGGCACTACGAGCAGTACTTC. Translation gives CASSQVAGGHYEQYF. This rearrangement joins TRBV4-3 to TRBJ2-7, with 9 nucleotides matching TRBD2. Per the germline V gene, CDR1 is LGHNA and CDR2 is YSLEER. V shed 1 base and J 3 bases; nucleotides not matched to a gene: 4. The CDR3 is made up of 15 amino acids.

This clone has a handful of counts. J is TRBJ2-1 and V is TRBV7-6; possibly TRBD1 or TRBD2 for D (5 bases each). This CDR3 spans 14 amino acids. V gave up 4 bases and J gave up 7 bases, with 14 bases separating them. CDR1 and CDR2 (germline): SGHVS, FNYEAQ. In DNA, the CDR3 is TGTGCCAGCAGCTCCCCCGGGACGCTGAATGAGCAGTTCTTC. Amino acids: CASSSPGTLNEQFF.

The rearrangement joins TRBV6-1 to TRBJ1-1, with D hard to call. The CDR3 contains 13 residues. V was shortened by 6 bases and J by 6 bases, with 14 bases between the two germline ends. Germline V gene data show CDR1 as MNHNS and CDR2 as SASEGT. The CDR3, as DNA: TGTGCCAGCAGGGAACATGGGATCCCTGAAGCTTTCTTT. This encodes CASREHGIPEAFF.

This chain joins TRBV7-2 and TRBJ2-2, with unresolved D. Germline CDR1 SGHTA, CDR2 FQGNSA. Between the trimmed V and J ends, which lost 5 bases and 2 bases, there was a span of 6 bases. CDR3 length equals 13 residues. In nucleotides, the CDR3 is TGTGCCAGCAGCCGCTATAACACCGGGGAGCTGTTTTTT. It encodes CASSRYNTGELFF.

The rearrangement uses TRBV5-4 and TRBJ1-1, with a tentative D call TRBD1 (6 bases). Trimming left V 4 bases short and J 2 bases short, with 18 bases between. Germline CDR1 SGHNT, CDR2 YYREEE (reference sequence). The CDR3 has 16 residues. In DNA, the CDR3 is TGTGCCAGCAGCCCCCCTAGGTACAGGGACAACACTGAAGCTTTCTTT. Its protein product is CASSPPRYRDNTEAFF.

CDR3 protein: CASGDPSGGYEQYF. The CDR3 DNA sequence: TGTGCCAGCGGGGACCCAAGCGGGGGCTACGAGCAGTACTTC. The chain is built from TRBV25-1 and TRBJ2-7; 8 bases match TRBD2. The junction had 9 bases not matched to a gene; V was cut back by 8 bases and J by 3 bases. Germline V CDR1 and CDR2: MGHDK, SYGVNS. The CDR3 totals 14 residues.

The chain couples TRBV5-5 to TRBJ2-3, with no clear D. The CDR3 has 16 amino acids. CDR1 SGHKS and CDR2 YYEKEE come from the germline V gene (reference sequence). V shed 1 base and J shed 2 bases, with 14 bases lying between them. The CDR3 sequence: CASSLIPGGATDTQYF. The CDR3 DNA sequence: TGTGCCAGCAGCTTGATCCCCGGCGGAGCCACAGATACGCAGTATTTT.

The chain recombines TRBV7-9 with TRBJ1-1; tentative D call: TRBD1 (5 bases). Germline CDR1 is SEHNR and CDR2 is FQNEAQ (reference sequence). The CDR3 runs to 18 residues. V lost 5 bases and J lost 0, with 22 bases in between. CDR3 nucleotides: TGTGCCAGCAGCACACCAAAGACAGACTGGGGGATGAACACTGAAGCTTTCTTT. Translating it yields CASSTPKTDWGMNTEAFF. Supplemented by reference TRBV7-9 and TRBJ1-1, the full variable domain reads DTGVSQNPRHKITKRGQNVTFRCDPISEHNRLYWYRQTLGQGPEFLTYFQNEAQLEKSRLLSDRFSAERPKGSFSTLEIQRTEQGDSAMYLCASSTPKTDWGMNTEAFFGQGTRLTVV.

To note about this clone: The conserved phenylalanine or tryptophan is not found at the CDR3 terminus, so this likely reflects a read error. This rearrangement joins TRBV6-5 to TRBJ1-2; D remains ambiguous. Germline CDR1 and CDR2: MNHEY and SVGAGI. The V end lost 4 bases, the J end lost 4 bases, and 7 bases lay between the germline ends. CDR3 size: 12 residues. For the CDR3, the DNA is TGTGCCAGCAGTTCCGGCCTCTATGGCTACACCCTC. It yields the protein CASSSGLYGYTL.

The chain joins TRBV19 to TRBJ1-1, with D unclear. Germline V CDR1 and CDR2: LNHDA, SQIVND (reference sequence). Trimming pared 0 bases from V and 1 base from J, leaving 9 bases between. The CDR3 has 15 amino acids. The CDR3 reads CASSIDPARNTEAFF. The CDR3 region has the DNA TGTGCCAGTAGTATAGACCCGGCCAGGAACACTGAAGCTTTCTTT.

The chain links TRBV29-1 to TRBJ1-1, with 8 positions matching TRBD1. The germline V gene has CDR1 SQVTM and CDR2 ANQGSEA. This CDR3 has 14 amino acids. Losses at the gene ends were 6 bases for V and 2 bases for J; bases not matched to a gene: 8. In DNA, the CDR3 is TGCAGCGTGGCGCAGGGGGCGAGAAACACTGAAGCTTTCTTT. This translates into CSVAQGARNTEAFF.

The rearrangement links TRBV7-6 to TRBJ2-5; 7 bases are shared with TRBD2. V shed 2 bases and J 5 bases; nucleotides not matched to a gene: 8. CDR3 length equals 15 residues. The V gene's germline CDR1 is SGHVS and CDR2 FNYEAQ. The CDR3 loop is CASSLPLVGGETQYF. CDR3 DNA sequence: TGTGCCAGCAGCTTACCCTTGGTGGGAGGGGAGACCCAGTACTTC.

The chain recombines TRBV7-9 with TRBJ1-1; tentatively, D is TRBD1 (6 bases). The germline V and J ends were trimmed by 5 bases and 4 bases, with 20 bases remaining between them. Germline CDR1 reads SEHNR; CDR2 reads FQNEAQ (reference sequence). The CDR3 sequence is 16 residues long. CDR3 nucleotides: TGTGCCAGCAGCGGGACCTCGGCGGTCAGGGGCACTGAAGCTTTCTTT. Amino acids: CASSGTSAVRGTEAFF.

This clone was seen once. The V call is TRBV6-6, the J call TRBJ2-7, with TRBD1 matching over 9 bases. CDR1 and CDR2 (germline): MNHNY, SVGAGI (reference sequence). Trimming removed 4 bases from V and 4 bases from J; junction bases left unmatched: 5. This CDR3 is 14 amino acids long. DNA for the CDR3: TGTGCCAGCAGTTCCGGGACAGGGATTTACGAGCAGTACTTC. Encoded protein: CASSSGTGIYEQYF.

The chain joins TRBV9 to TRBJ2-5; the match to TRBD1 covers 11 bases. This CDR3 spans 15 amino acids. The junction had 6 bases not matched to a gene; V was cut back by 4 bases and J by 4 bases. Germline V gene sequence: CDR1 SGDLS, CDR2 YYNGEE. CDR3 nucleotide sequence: TGTGCCAGCAGCCTCGGGACAGGGGGAGGAGAGACCCAGTACTTC. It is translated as CASSLGTGGGETQYF.

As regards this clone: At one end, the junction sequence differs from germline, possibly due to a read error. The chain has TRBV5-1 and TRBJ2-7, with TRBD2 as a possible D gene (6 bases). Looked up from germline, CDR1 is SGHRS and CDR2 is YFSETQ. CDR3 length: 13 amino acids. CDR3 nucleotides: TGCGCCAGCAGTTTGGGGGGTTACGGCGAGCAGTACTTC. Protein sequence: CASSLGGYGEQYF.

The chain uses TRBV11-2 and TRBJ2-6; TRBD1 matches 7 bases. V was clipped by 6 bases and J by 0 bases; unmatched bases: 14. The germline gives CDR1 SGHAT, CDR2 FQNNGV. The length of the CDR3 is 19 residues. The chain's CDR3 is CASSSVGTEPSSGANVLTF. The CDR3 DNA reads TGTGCCAGCAGTTCTGTCGGGACAGAACCTAGCTCTGGGGCCAACGTCCTGACTTTC.

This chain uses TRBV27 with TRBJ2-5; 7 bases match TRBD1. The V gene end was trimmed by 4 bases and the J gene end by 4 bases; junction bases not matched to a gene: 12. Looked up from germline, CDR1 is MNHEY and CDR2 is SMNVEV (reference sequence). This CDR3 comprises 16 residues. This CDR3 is CASSSVPTGVGETQYF. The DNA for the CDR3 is TGTGCCAGCAGTTCTGTCCCCACAGGGGTAGGAGAGACCCAGTACTTC.

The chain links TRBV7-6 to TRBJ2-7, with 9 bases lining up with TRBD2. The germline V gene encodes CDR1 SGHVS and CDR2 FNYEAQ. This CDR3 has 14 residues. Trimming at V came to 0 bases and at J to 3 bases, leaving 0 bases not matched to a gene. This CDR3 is CASSLASGGYEQYF. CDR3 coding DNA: TGTGCCAGCAGCTTAGCTAGCGGGGGCTACGAGCAGTACTTC.

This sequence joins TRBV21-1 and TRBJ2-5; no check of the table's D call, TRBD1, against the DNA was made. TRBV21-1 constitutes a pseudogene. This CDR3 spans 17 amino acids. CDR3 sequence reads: CATPDLGHGYSVETQYF. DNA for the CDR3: TGTGCCACGCCAGATTTGGGACACGGATACTCAGTGGAGACCCAGTACTTC.